This T cell receptor beta chain originates from a study of blood T cell repertoires in COVID-19. Background on the study: There were acute and convalescent COVID-19 samples, and they came from the United States, Italy and Spain. T cells, B-cell-depleted T cells, or PBMCs provided the cDNA or gDNA that served as material.

In the authors' workflow: Cell counts per sample came from amplifying reference gene primers. This table comes from immunoSEQ multiplex PCR, and its TCRdb copy is limited to in-frame clones, with some not included. The V and J calls and clone size come from that table; D and trimming were worked out from the DNA. Of about 250,000 clones detected, approximately 88% appear once; the ten largest clones hold roughly 6.3%. Seattle's enrolled individuals joined amid active infection and were then monitored longitudinally. This receptor was taken from a woman in her twenties or thirties with COVID-19, enrolled during active disease. The sequencing input was peripheral blood.

This chain's CDR3 is CASSRSPQSGAEQYV. The CDR3 bases are TGCGCCAGCAGCCGCAGTCCCCAGTCGGGAGCTGAGCAGTACGTC. V usage is TRBV4-1 and J usage is TRBJ2-7, with D tentatively TRBD2 (6 bases). V shed 4 bases and J shed 7 bases, with 20 bases lying between them. In germline, CDR1 is MGHRA, CDR2 YSYEKL. The CDR3 consists of 15 residues.